This record concerns one TCR beta chain sequence. The antigen remains undetermined. Each CDR3 protein is one row after TCRdb ran MiXCR on the 5' RACE reads. The sample shows hundreds of thousands of distinct CDR3 sequences, 9% to 15% of them seen only once. From germline, CDR1 is MNHNS and CDR2 SASEGT. V gave up 3 bases and J gave up 3 bases; unmatched junction bases: 8. The CDR3 spans 15 residues. The sample originates from a study of identical twins. Findings of the study overall: Because invariant MAIT and iNKT cells could be present, zero-insertion analyses could be partly confounded. Cord blood beta clonotypes that were abundant carried fewer insertions, and memory repertoires showed no such trend. Researchers reported excess low generation probability among twin-shared out-of-frame alpha sequences.

The data also belong to a second study, concerning yellow fever vaccine responses in identical twins. That report adds: A vaccine T cell response that seemed partly convergent and partly personalized was reported in twins.

The chain combines TRBV6-1 with TRBJ2-7; 7 bases match TRBD2. The clonotype was recovered from a woman younger than 35 in good health. What was sequenced was CD8+ T cells sorted from blood. The DNA of the CDR3 is TGTGCCAGCAGTGATTTAGGAGGGAGGGACTACGAGCAGTACGTC. Amino acid sequence: CASSDLGGRDYEQYV.